A selection of T cell receptor beta chains follows, all from one sample in a study of T cell responses to AZD1222 COVID-19 vaccine. Repertoires were generated with immunoSEQ multiplex PCR, while TCRdb's copy carries only in-frame clones and drops some. The sample has approximately 160,000 clones; about 93% are singletons. The material was peripheral blood, obtained on day 0 of AZD1222 vaccination. All receptors come from an adult in good health. CDR3s leave out the opening cysteine and the closing phenylalanine or tryptophan. The D gene is left open where the match is weak. Size values are once, few and many counts, or a class for expanded clones, and some rows have none.

>-|TRBJ1-2|TRBV28|few
ASSNPGISWLGYT
>-|TRBJ2-3|TRBV27|once
ASSLLVGTDTQY
>TRBD1|TRBJ1-1|TRBV4-2|-
ASSQEGQGETEAF
>-|TRBJ1-2|TRBV5-6|-
ASSPPGGNYGYT
>TRBD1|TRBJ2-5|TRBV5-1|few
ASSFRDSQETQY
>TRBD2|TRBJ2-3|TRBV9|-
ASSVGLAGGADTQY
>-|TRBJ2-3|TRBV4-1|-
ASSQNLDTQY
>TRBD1|TRBJ2-2|TRBV13|-
ASSWSLGQGTGELF
>TRBD2|TRBJ2-3|TRBV28|-
ASSLPSGNTDTQY
>-|TRBJ2-2|TRBV5-1|-
ASSYGANTGELF
>TRBD2|TRBJ2-3|TRBV28|-
ASRSAGEGTDTQY
>TRBD1|TRBJ1-2|TRBV3-1/TRBV3-2|-
ASSQPDRGEGYT
>-|TRBJ1-1|TRBV27|-
ASGLREGTEAF
>TRBD1|TRBJ1-5|TRBV19|-
ASSIGRGKGNQPQH
>-|TRBJ2-5|TRBV21-1|-
ASSRRDPEETQY
>-|TRBJ2-1|TRBV7-9|-
ASSSAGTGASYNEQF
>-|TRBJ2-7|TRBV9|-
ASSSLGWEQY
>-|TRBJ1-5|TRBV28|-
ASSIPGNQPQH
>-|TRBJ1-5|TRBV11-2|-
ASSFRGGADQPQH
>-|TRBJ1-2|TRBV9|-
ASSPEGGRVYGYT
>-|TRBJ2-7|TRBV2|-
ASKGEEYEQY
>-|TRBJ1-1|TRBV29-1|-
STRGNTEAF
>-|TRBJ2-7|TRBV4-1|-
ASSQASPRTHTGEQY
>TRBD1|TRBJ2-1|TRBV2|-
ASSLLPGTGGNEQF
>-|TRBJ2-1|TRBV11-2|-
ASSFLGPGFEQF
>TRBD2|TRBJ2-2|TRBV9|-
ASSGLLAGAAGELF
>-|TRBJ1-2|TRBV5-4|-
ASSRGGGATLPFNYGYT
>-|TRBJ1-4|TRBV28|-
ASSSGTRGNEKLF
>-|TRBJ2-1|TRBV4-3|-
ASSQYSSANEQF
>-|TRBJ1-3|TRBV6-5|-
ASRPASSGNTIY
>TRBD2|TRBJ2-7|TRBV7-6|-
ASSLGGGRTAEQY
>-|TRBJ1-4|TRBV5-8|-
ASSPYLGGTNEKLF